The subject of this entry is one T cell receptor (beta chain). Compared with germline, one end of the junction differs, possibly owing to a read error. TCRdb called the PCR reads again in MiXCR, with one record for every CDR3 protein. The table lists 490,000 or so distinct CDR3 sequences, roughly 26% of them singletons. These data originate in a study of molecular identifiers for immune sequencing clone quantification. Germline-derived CDR1 and CDR2 are SGHVS and FNYEAQ. The CDR3 spans 14 residues. V is TRBV7-6 and J is TRBJ2-7; unclear D gene. Sequencing input: naive CD8+ T cells from blood, with Jurkat cell RNA spiked in. Documented subset: FACS-sorted CD8+CD4-CCR7+CD45RA+ naive T cells. The TCR originated in a human donor in good health. Some libraries in this study had Jurkat cell RNA spiked in. The CDR3 here is CAGSLVPAAYEQYF. In DNA form, the CDR3 reads TGTGCCGGCAGCTTAGTTCCTGCCGCCTACGAGCAGTACTTC. Full variable domain (missing parts from reference TRBV7-6 and TRBJ2-7): GAGVSQSPRYKVTKRGQDVALRCDPISGHVSLYWYRQALGQGPEFLTYFNYEAQQDKSGLPNDRFSAERPEGSISTLTIQRTEQRDSAMYRCAGSLVPAAYEQYFGPGTRLTVT.